This passage covers 11 T cell receptor beta chains from one sample sequenced in a study of T cell responses to AZD1222 COVID-19 vaccine. Assay: immunoSEQ multiplex PCR; the TCRdb copy retains only in-frame clones and omits some. The table records roughly 78,000 clones, roughly 82% of them present only once. The specimen comprised peripheral blood, sampled on day 0 of AZD1222 vaccination. The source of these receptors is an adult in good health.

The chain has TRBV9 and TRBJ1-3, with a weak D call TRBD1 (5 bases). This CDR3 is 16 amino acids long. From germline, CDR1 is SGDLS and CDR2 YYNGEE. The V and J ends lost 0 bases and 3 bases respectively, with 13 bases between them. CDR3 coding DNA: TGTGCCAGCAGCGTAGCTACGGGGGTTTTTGGAAACACCATATATTTT. It encodes CASSVATGVFGNTIYF.

The rearrangement links TRBV7-2 to TRBJ1-5; 7 bases are shared with TRBD1. Germline trimming cut 5 bases from V and 4 bases from J; bases unmatched to any gene: 11. Germline V gives CDR1 SGHTA, CDR2 FQGNSA. The CDR3 totals 16 residues. CDR3 sequence (DNA): TGTGCCAGCAGCCTACAGACAGGGATAGAGAATCAGCCCCAGCATTTT. Protein product: CASSLQTGIENQPQHF.

The chain joins TRBV5-4 to TRBJ1-1; 10 positions agree with TRBD1. The CDR3 runs to 14 residues. Germline V gene sequence: CDR1 SGHNT, CDR2 YYREEE (reference sequence). Germline trimming cut 5 bases from V and 5 bases from J; bases unmatched to any gene: 6. CDR3 sequence (DNA): TGTGCCAGCAGGCTGACAGGGGGCAAAACTGAAGCTTTCTTT. This encodes CASRLTGGKTEAFF.

The V gene is TRBV7-2, the J gene TRBJ2-5; no definite D call. Trimming cost V 0 bases and J 3 bases, with 11 bases left between them. This CDR3 has 15 residues. Germline values: CDR1 SGHTA, CDR2 FQGNSA. The chain's CDR3 is CASSLAQTVKETQYF. The CDR3 DNA is TGTGCCAGCAGCTTAGCTCAGACTGTCAAAGAGACCCAGTACTTC.

The rearrangement uses TRBV6-6 and TRBJ1-1; 7 positions match TRBD1. The CDR3 has 15 residues. Germline CDR1 is MNHNY and CDR2 is SVGAGI (reference sequence). The trim removed 6 bases at V and 1 base at J, leaving 8 bases unmatched. The CDR3 is CASRIQGLGNTEAFF. CDR3 sequence (DNA): TGTGCCAGCAGGATACAGGGGTTAGGGAACACTGAAGCTTTCTTT.

The chain employs TRBV7-9 and TRBJ1-3; D may be TRBD1 (6 bases). The CDR3 totals 14 residues. V dropped 5 bases and J dropped 2 bases, with 10 bases sitting between them. Germline V gives CDR1 SEHNR, CDR2 FQNEAQ (reference sequence). This chain's CDR3 is CASSRTGPGNTIYF. Written as DNA, the CDR3 is TGTGCCAGCAGCCGCACAGGGCCTGGAAACACCATATATTTT.

In its sample, this clone was seen a few times. The genes are TRBV20-1 and TRBJ2-1, with 7 bases identical to TRBD2. In germline, CDR1 is DFQATT, CDR2 SNEGSKA (reference sequence). CDR3 length: 13 residues. The ends lost 3 bases at V and 7 bases at J; junction bases unmatched: 6. The CDR3 coding sequence is TGCAGTGCTAGTCGGGAGGCCACGAATGAGCAGTTCTTC. It encodes CSASREATNEQFF.

The genes are TRBV6-4 and TRBJ1-6; the match to TRBD1 covers 7 bases. There are 15 residues in the CDR3. The germline V gene encodes CDR1 MRHNA and CDR2 SNTAGT. The V gene end was trimmed by 3 bases and the J gene end by 6 bases; junction bases not matched to a gene: 5. The CDR3 here is CASSEWAGGNSPLHF. As DNA, the CDR3 is TGTGCCAGCAGTGAGTGGGCAGGGGGTAATTCACCCCTCCACTTT.

V gene TRBV6-1 combines with J gene TRBJ1-2; D unresolved. Trimming shortened V by 2 bases and J by 2 bases, and 6 bases separated the two germline ends. Germline CDR1 reads MNHNS; CDR2 reads SASEGT. The CDR3 has 13 residues. In nucleotides, the CDR3 is TGTGCCAGCAGTGAAAGGGTGAACTATGGCTACACCTTC. This encodes CASSERVNYGYTF.

The chain uses TRBV3-1 (or the pseudogene TRBV3-2) and TRBJ2-1, with D tentatively TRBD2 (6 bases). Trimming removed 0 bases from V and 9 bases from J, with 18 bases in between. Germline V gives CDR1 LGHDT, CDR2 YNNKEL (reference sequence). This CDR3 comprises 16 residues. The CDR3 sequence: CASSQEWGDWTGEQFF. Written as DNA, the CDR3 is TGTGCCAGCAGCCAAGAATGGGGGGACTGGACGGGTGAGCAGTTCTTC.

V gene TRBV11-2 combines with J gene TRBJ1-5, with TRBD1 matching over 7 bases. The CDR3 loop spans 15 amino acids. Germline V gene data show CDR1 as SGHAT and CDR2 as FQNNGV. The V gene end was trimmed by 0 bases and the J gene end by 5 bases; junction bases not matched to a gene: 4. DNA for the CDR3: TGTGCCAGCAGCTTAGATCAGGGGGGCTATCAGCCCCAGCATTTT. As protein: CASSLDQGGYQPQHF.